What follows describes a single T cell receptor (beta chain). The clone's antigen remains unknown. No much larger clone is present one base from it, and per-base qualities are unavailable. The CDR3 covers 12 residues, taking in both the cysteine and the phenylalanine. The read is trimmed to its CDR3 DNA, 36 bases read in frame from base 1. Deletion took 1 base off V and 7 bases off J, with a span of 8 bases between the germline ends. From the germline V gene, CDR1 is MNHEY and CDR2 is SVGAGI. Sample treatment or condition, as interpreted from the label and publication: allogeneic hematopoietic cell transplantation with graft depleted of TCRalphabeta T cells and CD19 B cells. The transplant recipients were children given TCRalphabeta/CD19-depleted allogeneic hematopoietic cell grafts. These data are taken from a study of T-cell reconstitution after alpha-beta-depleted transplantation in children (TCRdb year 2016). Describing the broader study: The study quantitatively tracked T-cell immune reconstitution after TCRalphabeta/CD19-depleted allogeneic hematopoietic cell transplantation in children using TCR repertoire profiling.

General findings and caveats noted by the study authors: Apparently early alphabetaT-cell count recovery about two months after transplant reportedly relied on only several hundred rapidly expanded clones derived from non-depleted graft cells. Hyperexpanded clone frequencies declined over subsequent months; after one year, T-cell counts and TCRbeta diversity were mostly attributed to newly produced T cells. In some patients, the high TCRbeta diversity seen at day 60 was put down to recipient T cells and intrathymic progenitors that had survived conditioning.

The library came from PCR. Sequencer: Illumina HiSeq 2500. TCR library preparation used molecular barcoding, with unique molecular identifiers applied to normalize quantification of the TCRbeta repertoire. The raw public reads went through TCRdb reprocessing: fastp at Q25, MiXCR clone calling, in-frame beta chains kept. Rows matching on CDR3 protein sequence are summarized as one entry with the most common DNA and genes. In this sample the table shows roughly 790,000 distinct CDR3 sequences, roughly 16% of which occur a single time. In total, the top ten clones hold just under 5% of the sample. Sequencing used PBMCs, mostly from graft donor cells, obtained 360 days after TCRalphabeta/CD19-depleted stem cell transplant. The chain is made from TRBV6-5 and TRBJ2-7; the D gene remains uncertain. This TCR derives from a male patient aged 10-17 years who had a stem cell transplant for acute lymphoblastic leukemia, so the T cells may come from the graft donor. The CDR3 protein sequence reads: CASSYLGEEQYF. The sequenced DNA is TGTGCCAGCAGTTACTTGGGTGAGGAGCAGTACTTC.